This T cell receptor beta chain was recorded in a study of T cells in Graves' hyperthyroidism and ophthalmopathy. Germline V gives CDR1 LGHDT, CDR2 YNNKEL (reference sequence). This CDR3 comprises 13 residues. Trimming left V 0 bases short and J 5 bases short, with 7 bases between. TCR beta CDR3 regions were amplified from RNA. An initial round of RT-PCR targeting the TCR CDR3 relied on the HTBI primer set. One entry per CDR3 protein results from TCRdb running MiXCR on the multiplex PCR reads. The table shows a few hundred thousand distinct CDR3 sequences, with approximately 14% occurring only once. Pregnant or lactating patients were excluded, as were those with uncontrolled infection or other autoimmune disease. This clonotype was recorded many times. Its antigen is unknown. Study outcomes and limitations: Before onset, by a median of approximately 6.8 months, the model predicted ophthalmopathy. Blood also showed most of the thyroid clonotypes that were expanded above 0.001. From stable hyperthyroidism, ophthalmopathy was set apart by a 13 V-J model.

Sequences were obtained from blood. The genes are TRBV3-1 and TRBJ1-1; D possibly corresponds to TRBD1 (6 bases). The sequence derives from a woman younger than 45 with Graves' hyperthyroidism that later progressed to Graves' ophthalmopathy. DNA for the CDR3: TGTGCCAGCAGCCAAGAGGGGGCGACTGAAGCTTTCTTT. As protein: CASSQEGATEAFF. The complete variable domain, with remaining parts taken from reference TRBV3-1 and TRBJ1-1, reads DTAVSQTPKYLVTQMGNDKSIKCEQNLGHDTMYWYKQDSKKFLKIMFSYNNKELIINETVPNRFSPKSPDKAHLNLHINSLELGDSAVYFCASSQEGATEAFFGQGTRLTVV.